Below, 29 T cell receptor beta chains from the same sample are listed, as sequenced in a study of CD8 T cells in ankylosing spondylitis. Study findings and constraints: A motif of eight or nine highly homologous TCR beta variants was seen as apparently characteristic of ankylosing spondylitis blood.

TCRdb independently ran MiXCR on the 5' RACE reads; one entry per CDR3 protein. The data hold about 800,000 distinct CDR3 sequences, with approximately 12% observed a single time. Their target antigens are unknown. The sample comprised blood, either unsorted or a sorted T cell fraction (not recorded which). These receptors all stem from a male donor with ankylosing spondylitis.

CDR3 bases: TGTGCCAGCAGTGGACTAGCGGGAGGTAGCTCCTACAATGAGCAGTTCTTC. Amino acids: CASSGLAGGSSYNEQFF. V and J are TRBV6-1 and TRBJ2-1; 13 nucleotides align to TRBD2. The CDR3 sequence is 17 residues long. J lost 0 bases, V lost 4 bases, and 3 bases had no gene match. Germline assignment: CDR1 MNHNS and CDR2 SASEGT.

This chain connects TRBV7-9 to TRBJ2-3; 12 nucleotides agree with TRBD1. Trimming removed 6 bases from V and 3 bases from J; junction bases left unmatched: 7. Germline CDR1 SEHNR, CDR2 FQNEAQ (reference sequence). The CDR3 has 16 residues. The CDR3 nucleotides are TGTGCCAGCAGTCTCGGGGACAGGGGGCGTACAGATACGCAGTATTTT. The encoded protein is CASSLGDRGRTDTQYF.

The rearrangement links TRBV7-2 to TRBJ2-7; D gene ambiguous. Germline V gene data show CDR1 as SGHTA and CDR2 as FQGNSA. This CDR3 region has 14 residues. V dropped 1 base and J dropped 4 bases, with 11 bases sitting between them. The CDR3 DNA is TGTGCCAGCAGCTTAGGGGCCGAACTGTACGAGCAGTACTTC. Translating gives CASSLGAELYEQYF.

The V call is TRBV5-6, the J call TRBJ2-7; D uncertain. From germline, CDR1 is SGHDT and CDR2 YYEEEE. V was trimmed by 3 bases and J by 7 bases, leaving 17 bases between them. This CDR3 comprises 14 residues. This CDR3 is CASSYRMSWWEQYF. The CDR3 nucleotides are TGTGCCAGCAGCTATCGTATGTCTTGGTGGGAGCAGTACTTC.

In this sample, this clonotype turned up many times. The rearrangement uses TRBV7-9 and TRBJ2-4; D perhaps matches TRBD2 (6 bases). The V end lost 4 bases, the J end lost 7 bases, and 8 bases lay between the germline ends. This CDR3 has 12 amino acids. In germline, CDR1 is SEHNR, CDR2 FQNEAQ (reference sequence). The CDR3 sequence: CASSSRGNIQYF. CDR3 DNA: TGTGCCAGCAGCTCACGGGGGAACATTCAGTACTTC.

CDR3 sequence: CASSVAGTESTNTQYF. CDR3 bases: TGTGCCAGCAGCGTCGCCGGGACAGAGAGTACAAATACGCAGTATTTT. J is TRBJ2-3 and V is TRBV9; 7 positions match TRBD1. Trimming at V came to 2 bases and at J to 7 bases, leaving 13 bases not matched to a gene. CDR1 and CDR2 from the germline V gene are SGDLS and YYNGEE. The CDR3 covers 16 residues.

The chain uses TRBV4-3 and TRBJ2-5; 9 bases are a match to TRBD2. Per germline, CDR1 LGHNA and CDR2 YSLEER. Trimming at V came to 3 bases and at J to 5 bases, leaving 7 bases not matched to a gene. This CDR3 spans 15 amino acids. CDR3: CASSHLAGDVETQYF. CDR3 nucleotide sequence: TGCGCCAGCAGCCATTTAGCGGGAGACGTGGAGACCCAGTACTTC.

This clonotype was observed a handful of times. The chain joins TRBV25-1 to TRBJ1-1; D is perhaps TRBD1 (5 bases). Germline CDR1 is MGHDK and CDR2 is SYGVNS. Trimming took off 4 bases at V and 11 bases at J, with 11 bases between the two ends. CDR3 size: 11 residues. The CDR3 reads CASSAADIAFF. CDR3 nucleotide sequence: TGTGCCAGCAGTGCCGCGGACATTGCTTTCTTT.

The chain joins TRBV20-1 to TRBJ2-2, with D perhaps matching TRBD2 (6 bases). The V gene's germline CDR1 is DFQATT and CDR2 SNEGSKA (reference sequence). V dropped 0 bases and J dropped 1 base, with 12 bases sitting between them. CDR3 length equals 16 residues. The DNA for the CDR3 is TGCAGTGCTAGAGACCCGCGGCGGGGGAACACCGGGGAGCTGTTTTTT. Translation: CSARDPRRGNTGELFF.

This clonotype was seen repeatedly, ten times or more. The chain couples TRBV7-2 to TRBJ1-2, with D unclear. The CDR3 has 12 residues. V lost 10 bases and J 4 bases, leaving 13 bases between the germline ends. Germline values: CDR1 SGHTA, CDR2 FQGNSA. In DNA, the CDR3 is TGTGCCACCTCACGTAGCAGCTATGGCTACACCTTC. Translated: CATSRSSYGYTF.

The chain links TRBV5-1 to TRBJ1-6; D not resolved. CDR1 SGHRS and CDR2 YFSETQ come from the germline V gene. The V and J ends lost 0 bases and 6 bases respectively, with 10 bases between them. This CDR3 comprises 15 residues. This chain's CDR3 is CASSLAGASNSPLHF. CDR3 DNA sequence: TGCGCCAGCAGCTTGGCGGGAGCCTCTAATTCACCCCTCCACTTT.

In its sample, this clonotype was seen a few times. The genes are TRBV7-2 and TRBJ2-2; 10 nucleotides line up with TRBD2. The germline V gene encodes CDR1 SGHTA and CDR2 FQGNSA. The trim removed 1 base at V and 8 bases at J, leaving 10 bases unmatched. The CDR3 totals 17 residues. The CDR3 here is CASSLGGWGLASGELFF. The CDR3, as DNA: TGTGCCAGCAGCTTAGGGGGATGGGGACTAGCGTCTGGGGAGCTGTTTTTT. The full variable domain, its missing parts supplied by reference TRBV7-2 and TRBJ2-2, is GAGVSQSPSNKVTEKGKDVELRCDPISGHTALYWYRQSLGQGLEFLIYFQGNSAPDKSGLPSDRFSAERTGGSVSTLTIQRTQQEDSAVYLCASSLGGWGLASGELFFGEGSRLTVL.

This clonotype was counted many times. The CDR3 DNA sequence: TGCAGTGCTAGAGGAATACCCCTGGGCTACACCTTC. Translated: CSARGIPLGYTF. The V call is TRBV20-1, the J call TRBJ1-2, with D unclear. Trimming shortened V by 1 base and J by 8 bases, and 11 bases separated the two germline ends. Germline CDR1 DFQATT, CDR2 SNEGSKA (reference sequence). The CDR3 extends over 12 amino acids.

The chain has TRBV20-1 and TRBJ2-3; 7 bases are shared with TRBD2. Germline CDR1 reads DFQATT; CDR2 reads SNEGSKA (reference sequence). This CDR3 comprises 12 residues. V lost 0 bases to trimming and J lost 9 bases; unmatched junction nucleotides: 3. DNA of the CDR3: TGCAGTGCTAGAGACCCCGGGGGGACGCAGTATTTT. Translating it yields CSARDPGGTQYF.

This clonotype has a handful of counts. A junction end diverges from the germline sequence, so it may reflect a read error. The chain joins TRBV9 to TRBJ2-1, with TRBD2 matching over 11 bases. There are 15 residues in the CDR3. CDR1 is SGDLS, CDR2 YYNGEE, per germline. CDR3 residues: CASSGGLAVYNGQFF. The CDR3 DNA sequence: TGTGCCAGCAGCGGGGGACTAGCGGTCTACAATGGGCAGTTCTTC.

The V call is TRBV7-8, the J call TRBJ2-5; weak D call: TRBD1 (5 bases). There are 14 residues in the CDR3. Germline CDR1 reads SGHVS; CDR2 reads FQNEAQ. Trimming shortened V by 5 bases and J by 3 bases, and 13 bases separated the two germline ends. The CDR3 sequence is CASSLHRQKETQYF. CDR3 nucleotides: TGTGCCAGCAGCCTCCATCGACAGAAAGAGACCCAGTACTTC.

This clonotype has only a few counts. The chain employs TRBV20-1 and TRBJ1-1, with a tentative D call TRBD1 (6 bases). This CDR3 comprises 14 residues. V was clipped by 3 bases and J by 1 base, with 12 bases between them. The germline gives CDR1 DFQATT, CDR2 SNEGSKA (reference sequence). The DNA for the CDR3 is TGCAGTGCTAGGTGGGACACTTGGAACACTGAAGCTTTCTTT. Translation gives CSARWDTWNTEAFF.

This clonotype was recorded many times. The rearrangement uses TRBV4-1 and TRBJ1-2, with D perhaps matching TRBD1 (6 bases). V shed 1 base and J shed 3 bases, with 12 bases lying between them. Germline V gene data show CDR1 as MGHRA and CDR2 as YSYEKL. CDR3 size: 15 residues. CDR3 DNA: TGCGCCAGCAGCCAAGGAGGGGGTCGCCACTATGGCTACACCTTC. As protein: CASSQGGGRHYGYTF.

In this sample, this clonotype turned up many times. The rearrangement joins TRBV7-2 to TRBJ2-3; D is uncertain. The V gene lost 1 base and the J gene lost 0 bases, with 8 bases spanning the gap. Germline V gene data show CDR1 as SGHTA and CDR2 as FQGNSA. There are 15 residues in the CDR3. The CDR3 here is CASSLDYSSTDTQYF. In DNA form, the CDR3 reads TGTGCCAGCAGCTTAGATTACAGTAGCACAGATACGCAGTATTTT.

To note about this clonotype: One base away lies a much larger clone, so this may be a sequencing read error. The gene calls are TRBV4-2 and TRBJ1-3, with D unclear. Per germline, CDR1 LGHNA and CDR2 YNFKEQ. The CDR3 runs 14 residues. This CDR3 reads CARSPSRSGNTIYF. Here the CDR3 DNA reads TGTGCCCGCAGCCCATCCCGCTCTGGAAACACCATATATTTT.

This clonotype turned up a few times. V gene TRBV20-1 combines with J gene TRBJ1-1; 9 bases map to TRBD1. V shed 0 bases, J shed 4 bases, and the junction held 9 bases outside the gene matches. This CDR3 has 16 amino acids. Germline V gene data show CDR1 as DFQATT and CDR2 as SNEGSKA (reference sequence). As DNA, the CDR3 is TGCAGTGCTAGAGATCCGGGACAGGGATATAGCACTGAAGCTTTCTTT. It yields the protein CSARDPGQGYSTEAFF.

The chain uses TRBV5-5 and TRBJ1-1, with TRBD1 as a possible D gene (6 bases). Between the trimmed V and J ends, which lost 0 bases and 0 bases, there was a span of 18 bases. This CDR3 contains 18 residues. CDR1 and CDR2 (germline): SGHKS, YYEKEE (reference sequence). CDR3 in amino acids: CASSLVGGGRGMNTEAFF. The CDR3 DNA reads TGTGCCAGCAGCTTGGTTGGGGGCGGAAGGGGAATGAACACTGAAGCTTTCTTT.

CDR3 sequence (DNA): TGTGCCATCAGTGACTGGGGACTAGCGGGAGTCGGCTCCTACAATGAGCAGTTCTTC. Protein: CAISDWGLAGVGSYNEQFF. V and J are TRBV10-3 and TRBJ2-1, with 14 bases fitting TRBD2. The CDR3 is made up of 19 amino acids. The germline CDR1 and CDR2 sequences are ENHRY and SYGVKD. Germline trimming cut 3 bases from V and 0 bases from J; bases unmatched to any gene: 7.

This clonotype was observed a handful of times. The chain couples TRBV5-1 to TRBJ1-5; 8 bases match TRBD1. Germline V gene sequence: CDR1 SGHRS, CDR2 YFSETQ. With 2 bases clipped from V and 9 bases from J, the junction kept 16 bases outside the gene matches. The CDR3 spans 17 residues. The CDR3 bases are TGCGCCAGCAGCTTCGGCCCAGACCGGGACAGGTTATGGCCCCAGCATTTT. Translating it yields CASSFGPDRDRLWPQHF. Looking up the rest from reference TRBV5-1 and TRBJ1-5 gives the full variable domain: KAGVTQTPRYLIKTRGQQVTLSCSPISGHRSVSWYQQTPGQGLQFLFEYFSETQRNKGNFPGRFSGRQFSNSRSEMNVSTLELGDSALYLCASSFGPDRDRLWPQHFGDGTRLSIL.

This clonotype was picked up a small number of times. J is TRBJ2-5 and V is TRBV20-1; D is possibly TRBD1 or TRBD2 (7 bases each). V lost 7 bases, J lost 5 bases, and 23 bases lay in between. Germline values: CDR1 DFQATT, CDR2 SNEGSKA (reference sequence). The length of the CDR3 is 15 residues. Here the CDR3 reads CSVFLPTGRGETQYF. Here the CDR3 DNA reads TGCAGTGTGTTTCTACCGACAGGGCGGGGGGAGACCCAGTACTTC.

This clonotype was seen a few times. The chain uses TRBV2 and TRBJ2-7, with 10 bases identical to TRBD1. This CDR3 region has 16 residues. V dropped 3 bases and J dropped 4; count of bases not matched to a gene: 9. CDR1 SNHLY and CDR2 FYNNEI come from the germline V gene. CDR3 sequence: CASSDLWTGGEYEQYF. The CDR3 DNA reads as TGTGCCAGCAGTGACCTCTGGACAGGGGGAGAATACGAGCAGTACTTC.

V gene TRBV4-1 combines with J gene TRBJ2-7; TRBD1 matches 10 bases. This CDR3 has 14 amino acids. Germline-derived CDR1 and CDR2 are MGHRA and YSYEKL. V shed 4 bases and J 5 bases; nucleotides not matched to a gene: 5. CDR3 in amino acids: CASSRGTGVDEQYF. For the CDR3, the DNA is TGCGCCAGCAGCCGAGGGACAGGGGTGGACGAGCAGTACTTC.

V usage is TRBV20-1 and J usage is TRBJ1-2; possible D gene TRBD1, 6 bases. The length of the CDR3 is 13 residues. With 3 bases removed from V and 4 bases from J, the gap between germline ends came to 12 bases. Germline lookup yields CDR1 DFQATT and CDR2 SNEGSKA (reference sequence). CDR3 sequence reads: CSARPTGGYGYTF. The CDR3, as DNA: TGCAGTGCTAGGCCGACAGGCGGCTATGGCTACACCTTC.

There are a few counts of this clonotype. The rearrangement links TRBV20-1 to TRBJ1-2; possibly TRBD1 for D (6 bases). The CDR3 has 16 residues. Between the trimmed V and J ends, which lost 0 bases and 4 bases, there was a span of 18 bases. Germline lookup yields CDR1 DFQATT and CDR2 SNEGSKA (reference sequence). CDR3 sequence (DNA): TGCAGTGCTAGAGATGACAGGCAGATGGTAGGCTATGGCTACACCTTC. This translates into CSARDDRQMVGYGYTF.